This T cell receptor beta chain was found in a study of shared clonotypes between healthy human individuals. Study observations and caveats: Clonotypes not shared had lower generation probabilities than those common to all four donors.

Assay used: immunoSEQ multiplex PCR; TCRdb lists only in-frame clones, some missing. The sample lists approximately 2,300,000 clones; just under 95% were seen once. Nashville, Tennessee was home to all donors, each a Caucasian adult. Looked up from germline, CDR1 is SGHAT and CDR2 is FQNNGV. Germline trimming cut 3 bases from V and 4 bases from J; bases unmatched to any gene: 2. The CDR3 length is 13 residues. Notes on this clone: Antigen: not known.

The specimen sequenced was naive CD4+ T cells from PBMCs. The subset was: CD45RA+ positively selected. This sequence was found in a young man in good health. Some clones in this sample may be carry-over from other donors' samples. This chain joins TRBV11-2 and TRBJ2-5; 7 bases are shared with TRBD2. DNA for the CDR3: TGTGCCAGCAGCTTCGCGGGAGTAGAGACCCAGTACTTC. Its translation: CASSFAGVETQYF. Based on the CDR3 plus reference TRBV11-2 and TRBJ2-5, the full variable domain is EAGVAQSPRYKIIEKRQSVAFWCNPISGHATLYWYQQILGQGPKLLIQFQNNGVVDDSQLPKDRFSAERLKGVDSTLKIQPAKLEDSAVYLCASSFAGVETQYFGPGTRLLVL.